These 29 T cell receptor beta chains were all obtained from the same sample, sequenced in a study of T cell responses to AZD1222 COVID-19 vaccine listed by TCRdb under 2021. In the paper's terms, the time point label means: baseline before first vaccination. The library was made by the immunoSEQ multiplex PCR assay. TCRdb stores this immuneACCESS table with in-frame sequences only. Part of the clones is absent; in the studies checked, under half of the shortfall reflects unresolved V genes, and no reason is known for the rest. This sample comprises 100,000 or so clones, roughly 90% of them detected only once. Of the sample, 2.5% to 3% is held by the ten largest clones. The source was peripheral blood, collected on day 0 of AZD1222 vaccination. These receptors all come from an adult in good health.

CDR3 nucleotide sequence: TGTGCCAGCAGCGGGGGCCCAGAGGGGGGTTCACCCCTCCACTTT. Translating gives CASSGGPEGGSPLHF. The V gene is TRBV2, the J gene TRBJ1-6; a possible D gene is TRBD1 (6 bases). Germline lookup yields CDR1 SNHLY and CDR2 FYNNEI. V lost 6 bases and J lost 9, with 18 bases in between. The CDR3 length is 15 residues.

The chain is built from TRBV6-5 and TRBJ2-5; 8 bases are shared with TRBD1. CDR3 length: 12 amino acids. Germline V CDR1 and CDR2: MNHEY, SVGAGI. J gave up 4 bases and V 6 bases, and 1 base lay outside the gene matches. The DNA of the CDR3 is TGTGCCAGCAGCGACAGGGGAGAGACCCAGTACTTC. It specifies CASSDRGETQYF.

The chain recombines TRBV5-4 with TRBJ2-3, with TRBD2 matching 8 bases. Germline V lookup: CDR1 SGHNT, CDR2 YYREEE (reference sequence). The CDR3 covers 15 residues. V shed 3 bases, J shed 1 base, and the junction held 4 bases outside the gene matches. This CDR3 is CASSSGGPGTDTQYF. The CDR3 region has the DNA TGTGCCAGCAGCTCGGGGGGGCCCGGCACAGATACGCAGTATTTT. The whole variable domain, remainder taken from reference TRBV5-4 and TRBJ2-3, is ETGVTQSPTHLIKTRGQQVTLRCSSQSGHNTVSWYQQALGQGPQFIFQYYREEENGRGNFPPRFSGLQFPNYSSELNVNALELDDSALYLCASSSGGPGTDTQYFGPGTRLTVL.

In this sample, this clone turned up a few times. The CDR3 nucleotides read TGTGCCAGCAGGCGACAGGGGTTACTGCGGAACACTGAAGCTTTCTTT. This gives the protein CASRRQGLLRNTEAFF. The chain couples TRBV28 to TRBJ1-1, with TRBD1 matching 8 bases. J was trimmed by 1 base and V by 6 bases; bases with no gene match: 10. The CDR3 has 16 amino acids. Germline V gene lookup returns CDR1 MDHEN and CDR2 SYDVKM.

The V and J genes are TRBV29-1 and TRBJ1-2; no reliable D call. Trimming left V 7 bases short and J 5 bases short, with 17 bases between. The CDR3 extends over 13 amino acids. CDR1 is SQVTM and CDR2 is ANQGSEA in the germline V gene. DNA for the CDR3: TGCAGCGCCGCCTCTCTAGTTGCTTATGGCTACACCTTC. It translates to CSAASLVAYGYTF.

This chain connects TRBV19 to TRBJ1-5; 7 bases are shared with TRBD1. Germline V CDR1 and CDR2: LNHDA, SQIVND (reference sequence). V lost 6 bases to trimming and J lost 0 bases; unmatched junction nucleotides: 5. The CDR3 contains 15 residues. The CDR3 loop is CASRWTGNSNQPQHF. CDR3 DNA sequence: TGTGCCAGTAGATGGACAGGAAATAGCAATCAGCCCCAGCATTTT.

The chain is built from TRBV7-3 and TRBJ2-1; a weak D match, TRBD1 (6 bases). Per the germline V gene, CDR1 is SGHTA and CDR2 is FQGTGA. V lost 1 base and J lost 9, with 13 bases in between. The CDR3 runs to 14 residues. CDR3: CASSLNRVSSEQFF. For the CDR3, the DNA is TGTGCCAGCAGCTTAAACAGGGTTTCGAGTGAGCAGTTCTTC.

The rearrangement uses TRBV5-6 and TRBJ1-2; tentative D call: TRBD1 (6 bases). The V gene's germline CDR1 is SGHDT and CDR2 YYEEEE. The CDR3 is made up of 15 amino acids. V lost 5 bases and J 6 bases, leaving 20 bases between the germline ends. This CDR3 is CASSLRQAGRNGYTF. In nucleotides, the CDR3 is TGTGCCAGCAGTTTAAGACAGGCGGGTCGTAATGGCTACACCTTC.

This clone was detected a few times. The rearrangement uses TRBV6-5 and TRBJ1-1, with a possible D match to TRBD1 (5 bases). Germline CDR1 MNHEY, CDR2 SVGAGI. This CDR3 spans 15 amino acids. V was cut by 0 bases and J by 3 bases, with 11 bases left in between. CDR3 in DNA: TGTGCCAGCAGTTACTCGTTCGGGGGGGACACTGAAGCTTTCTTT. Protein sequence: CASSYSFGGDTEAFF.

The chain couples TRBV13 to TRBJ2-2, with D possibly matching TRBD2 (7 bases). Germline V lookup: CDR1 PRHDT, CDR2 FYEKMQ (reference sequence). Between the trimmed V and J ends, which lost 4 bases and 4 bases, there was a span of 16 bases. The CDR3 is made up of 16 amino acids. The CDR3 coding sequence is TGTGCCAGCAGCTCAAGGGGGGGCCTGAGCACCGGGGAGCTGTTTTTT. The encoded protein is CASSSRGGLSTGELFF.

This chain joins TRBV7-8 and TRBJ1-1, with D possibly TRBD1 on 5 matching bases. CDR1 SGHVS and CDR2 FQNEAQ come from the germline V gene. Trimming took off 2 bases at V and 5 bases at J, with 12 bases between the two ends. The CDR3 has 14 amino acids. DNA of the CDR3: TGTGCCAGCAGCTTACTGCAGGGAGAAACTGAAGCTTTCTTT. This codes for CASSLLQGETEAFF.

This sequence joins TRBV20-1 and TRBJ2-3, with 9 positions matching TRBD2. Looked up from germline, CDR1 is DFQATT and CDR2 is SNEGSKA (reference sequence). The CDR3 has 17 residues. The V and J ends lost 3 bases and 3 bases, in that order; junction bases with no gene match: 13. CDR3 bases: TGCAGTGCTAGTAACCTAGCGGGGCCCGGGCCGACAGATACGCAGTATTTT. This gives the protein CSASNLAGPGPTDTQYF.

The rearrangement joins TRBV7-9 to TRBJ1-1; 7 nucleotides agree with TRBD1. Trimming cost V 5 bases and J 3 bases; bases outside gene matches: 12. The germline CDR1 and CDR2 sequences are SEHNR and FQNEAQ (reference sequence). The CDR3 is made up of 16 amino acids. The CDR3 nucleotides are TGTGCCAGCAGCCTGAACCCGACAGGGAGCGACACTGAAGCTTTCTTT. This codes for CASSLNPTGSDTEAFF.

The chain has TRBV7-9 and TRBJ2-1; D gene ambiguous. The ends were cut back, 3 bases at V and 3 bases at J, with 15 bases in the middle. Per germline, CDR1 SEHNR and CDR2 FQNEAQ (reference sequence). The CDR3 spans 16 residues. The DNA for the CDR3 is TGTGCCAGCAGCTTGCTAGGGTTGGCGGACTACAATGAGCAGTTCTTC. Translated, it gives CASSLLGLADYNEQFF.

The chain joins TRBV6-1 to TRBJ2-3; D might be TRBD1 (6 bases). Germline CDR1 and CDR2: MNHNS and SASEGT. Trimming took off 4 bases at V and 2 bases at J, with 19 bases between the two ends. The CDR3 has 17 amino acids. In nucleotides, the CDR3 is TGTGCCAGCAGTGGTCTAACTACAGGGATCTTCACAGATACGCAGTATTTT. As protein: CASSGLTTGIFTDTQYF.

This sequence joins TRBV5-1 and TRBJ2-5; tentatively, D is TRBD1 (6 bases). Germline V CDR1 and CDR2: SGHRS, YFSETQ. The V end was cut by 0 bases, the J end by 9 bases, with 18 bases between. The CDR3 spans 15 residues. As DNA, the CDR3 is TGCGCCAGCAGCTTGGACTGGACAGAGCCTCGCTCCCAGTACTTC. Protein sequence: CASSLDWTEPRSQYF.

The CDR3 nucleotides are TGCAGTGCTAGGCCCCCCCCGACCCAGTACTTC. Translated, it gives CSARPPPTQYF. The chain uses TRBV20-1 and TRBJ2-5, with no clear D. Germline V gene lookup returns CDR1 DFQATT and CDR2 SNEGSKA (reference sequence). This CDR3 contains 11 residues. The ends were cut back, 3 bases at V and 7 bases at J, with 9 bases in the middle.

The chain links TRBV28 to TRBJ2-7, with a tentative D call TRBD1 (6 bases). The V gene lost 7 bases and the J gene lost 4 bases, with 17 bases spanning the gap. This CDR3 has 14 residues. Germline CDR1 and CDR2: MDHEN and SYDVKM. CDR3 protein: CASKVGARVYEQYF. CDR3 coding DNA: TGTGCCAGCAAAGTGGGGGCAAGGGTATACGAGCAGTACTTC.

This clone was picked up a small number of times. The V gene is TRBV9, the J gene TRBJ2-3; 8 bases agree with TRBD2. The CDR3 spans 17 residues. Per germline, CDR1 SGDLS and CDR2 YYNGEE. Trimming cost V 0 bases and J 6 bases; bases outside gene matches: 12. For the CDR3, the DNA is TGTGCCAGCAGCGTAGGTACAGCGGGGGCACATTTGGATACGCAGTATTTT. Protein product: CASSVGTAGAHLDTQYF.

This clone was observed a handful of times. In DNA, the CDR3 is TGTGCCAGTACCTTGGGGGGCCCGAACACCGGGGAGCTGTTTTTT. Translating it yields CASTLGGPNTGELFF. This sequence joins TRBV28 and TRBJ2-2; D tentatively fits TRBD1 or TRBD2 (6 bases each). V was trimmed by 9 bases and J by 0 bases, leaving 14 bases between them. The CDR3 loop spans 15 amino acids. CDR1 and CDR2 (germline): MDHEN, SYDVKM.

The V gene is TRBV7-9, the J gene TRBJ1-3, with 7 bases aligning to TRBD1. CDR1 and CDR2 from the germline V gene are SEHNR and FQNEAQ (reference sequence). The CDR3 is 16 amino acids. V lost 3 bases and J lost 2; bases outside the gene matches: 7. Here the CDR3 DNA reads TGTGCCAGCAGCTTCCCACAGGGGCGCCCTGGAAACACCATATATTTT. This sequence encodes CASSFPQGRPGNTIYF.

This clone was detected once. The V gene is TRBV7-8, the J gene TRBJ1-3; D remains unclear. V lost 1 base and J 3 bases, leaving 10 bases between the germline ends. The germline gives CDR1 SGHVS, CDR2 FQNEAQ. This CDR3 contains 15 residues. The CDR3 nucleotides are TGTGCCAGCAGCTTAGGTAGAGGAGGTGGAAACACCATATATTTT. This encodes CASSLGRGGGNTIYF.

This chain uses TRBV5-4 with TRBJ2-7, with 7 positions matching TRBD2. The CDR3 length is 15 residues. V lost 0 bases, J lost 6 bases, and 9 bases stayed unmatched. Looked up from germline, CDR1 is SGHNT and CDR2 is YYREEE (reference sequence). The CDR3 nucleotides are TGTGCCAGCAGCTTGGAAACACGGGGGGTAGGCGAGCAGTACTTC. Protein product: CASSLETRGVGEQYF.

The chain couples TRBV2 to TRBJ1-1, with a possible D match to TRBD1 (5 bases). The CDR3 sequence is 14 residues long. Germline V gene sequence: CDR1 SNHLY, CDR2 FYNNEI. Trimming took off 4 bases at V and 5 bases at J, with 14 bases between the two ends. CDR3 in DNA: TGTGCCAGCAGTGTGGGGACGGCAGGGACTGAAGCTTTCTTT. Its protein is CASSVGTAGTEAFF.

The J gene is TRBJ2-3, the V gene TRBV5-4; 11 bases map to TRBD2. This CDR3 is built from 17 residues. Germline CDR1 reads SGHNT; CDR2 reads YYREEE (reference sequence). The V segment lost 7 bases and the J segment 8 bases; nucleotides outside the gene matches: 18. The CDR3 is CASGARGTSGGILTQYF. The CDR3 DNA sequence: TGTGCCAGCGGTGCCCGAGGTACTAGCGGGGGAATACTTACGCAGTATTTT.

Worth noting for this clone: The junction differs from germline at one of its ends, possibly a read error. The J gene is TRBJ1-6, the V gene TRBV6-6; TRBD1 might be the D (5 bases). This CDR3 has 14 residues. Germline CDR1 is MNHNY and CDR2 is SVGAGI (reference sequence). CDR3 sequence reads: CASSNSMGGSPLHF. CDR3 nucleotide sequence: TGTGCCAGCAGTAACTCGATGGGGGGTTCACCCCTCCACTTT.

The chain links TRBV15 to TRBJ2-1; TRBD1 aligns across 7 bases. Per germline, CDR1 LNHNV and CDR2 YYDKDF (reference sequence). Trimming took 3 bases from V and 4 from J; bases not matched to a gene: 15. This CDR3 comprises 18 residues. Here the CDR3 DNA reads TGTGCCACCAGCAGGGACTTTGTTCAGGGGGTTCTATACAATGAGCAGTTCTTC. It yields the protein CATSRDFVQGVLYNEQFF.

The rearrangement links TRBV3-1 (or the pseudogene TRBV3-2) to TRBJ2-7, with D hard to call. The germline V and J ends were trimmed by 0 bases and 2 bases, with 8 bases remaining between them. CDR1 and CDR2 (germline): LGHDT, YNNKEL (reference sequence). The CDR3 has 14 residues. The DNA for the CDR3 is TGTGCCAGCAGCCAAGATAAGGGCGCCTACGAGCAGTACTTC. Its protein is CASSQDKGAYEQYF.

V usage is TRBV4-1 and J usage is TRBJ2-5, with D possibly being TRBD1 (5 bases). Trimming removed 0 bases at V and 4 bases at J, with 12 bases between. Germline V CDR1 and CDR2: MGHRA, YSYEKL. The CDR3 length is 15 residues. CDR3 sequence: CASSQDGQGRETQYF. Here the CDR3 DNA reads TGCGCCAGCAGCCAAGATGGGCAGGGCAGAGAGACCCAGTACTTC.